The present T cell receptor (beta chain) was sequenced within a study of blood T cells in healthy people across ages. Trimming removed 5 bases from V and 2 bases from J; junction bases left unmatched: 5. CDR3 length equals 14 residues. CDR1 is MNHEY, CDR2 SVGEGT, per germline. Concerning this clonotype itself: Its specificity is not known. This could be a read error, since a much larger clone is one nucleotide away.

Donors ranged from about 6 to 95 years old and were healthy Caucasians in Russia. Overall study findings and caveats: A greater number of naive CD4+ cells and higher diversity distinguished long-lived donors from aged donors.

Sample-barcoded 5' priming and a J-beta primer mix drove a second PCR of about 6 to 12 cycles. Researchers report that a template-switch adaptor with 12 random nucleotides tagged each cDNA molecule. TCRdb used MiXCR to reprocess the 5' RACE reads, holding one entry per CDR3 protein. The sample consists of more than 800,000 distinct CDR3 sequences, 29% of them appearing once. Sequencing was performed on blood. This sequence was found in a woman over 75 in good health. The chain recombines TRBV6-2 or TRBV6-3 with TRBJ1-2; 7 nucleotides line up with TRBD1. The CDR3, as DNA: TGTGCCAGCAGTGGCACGGGACAGAACTATGGCTACACCTTC. This translates into CASSGTGQNYGYTF.